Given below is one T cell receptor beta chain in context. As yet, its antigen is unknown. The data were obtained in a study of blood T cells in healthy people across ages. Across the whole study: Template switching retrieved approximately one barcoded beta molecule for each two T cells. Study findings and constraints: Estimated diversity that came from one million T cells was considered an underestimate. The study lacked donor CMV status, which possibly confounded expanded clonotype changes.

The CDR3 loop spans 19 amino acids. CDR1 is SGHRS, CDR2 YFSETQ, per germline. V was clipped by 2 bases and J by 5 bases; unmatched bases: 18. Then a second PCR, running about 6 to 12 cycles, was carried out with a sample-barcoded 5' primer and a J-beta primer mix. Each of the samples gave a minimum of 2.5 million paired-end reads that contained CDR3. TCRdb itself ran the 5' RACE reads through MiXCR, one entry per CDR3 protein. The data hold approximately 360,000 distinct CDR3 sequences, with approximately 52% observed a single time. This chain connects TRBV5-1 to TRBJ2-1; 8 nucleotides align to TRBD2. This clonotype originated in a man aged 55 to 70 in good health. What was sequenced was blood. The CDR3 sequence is CASSFLGLEVAGTNNEQFF. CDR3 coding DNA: TGCGCCAGCAGCTTTTTAGGTCTAGAGGTAGCGGGAACCAACAATGAGCAGTTCTTC. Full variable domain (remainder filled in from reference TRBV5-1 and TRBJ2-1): KAGVTQTPRYLIKTRGQQVTLSCSPISGHRSVSWYQQTPGQGLQFLFEYFSETQRNKGNFPGRFSGRQFSNSRSEMNVSTLELGDSALYLCASSFLGLEVAGTNNEQFFGPGTRLTVL.